These T cell receptor beta chains were read from a single sample in a study of blood T cells in healthy people across ages. Via MiXCR, TCRdb re-called the 5' RACE reads, giving one row per CDR3 protein. The repertoire includes approximately 800,000 distinct CDR3 sequences, 25% to 30% of them detected once, and 2.5% to 3.5% sits in the top ten. The same sample was also used in a study of T cells of mothers and their children.

Sequencing was performed on blood. The source of these receptors is a boy between 10 and 17 years old in good health. The CDR3 runs from the conserved cysteine through the conserved F or W. The order of the fields is CDR3 protein, V gene, J gene.

CDR3 protein: CSVGDWNTEAFF; V gene: TRBV29-1; J gene: TRBJ1-1
CDR3 protein: CASSQGRPSGGHTGELFF; V gene: TRBV3-1; J gene: TRBJ2-2
CDR3 protein: CASQRGTEAFF; V gene: TRBV6-2/TRBV6-3; J gene: TRBJ1-1
CDR3 protein: CASSLTSQGTGELFF; V gene: TRBV12-3/TRBV12-4; J gene: TRBJ2-2
CDR3 protein: CASIAPGGNYGYTF; V gene: TRBV28; J gene: TRBJ1-2
CDR3 protein: CSVEEAESGYTF; V gene: TRBV29-1; J gene: TRBJ1-2
CDR3 protein: CASSSDLNYGYTF; V gene: TRBV5-1; J gene: TRBJ1-2
CDR3 protein: CASGLGSGTGGRNIQYF; V gene: TRBV12-5; J gene: TRBJ2-4
CDR3 protein: CAWSVMGTSYEQYF; V gene: TRBV30; J gene: -
CDR3 protein: CASSPGTGPFYGYTF; V gene: TRBV11-2; J gene: TRBJ1-2
CDR3 protein: CASGVSYYGYTF; V gene: TRBV12-3/TRBV12-4; J gene: TRBJ1-2
CDR3 protein: CSVSGAPKGDFF; V gene: TRBV29-1; J gene: TRBJ2-7
CDR3 protein: CSAWIGQNSYEQYF; V gene: TRBV29-1; J gene: TRBJ2-7
CDR3 protein: CASGTAAPGANVLTF; V gene: TRBV7-9; J gene: TRBJ2-6